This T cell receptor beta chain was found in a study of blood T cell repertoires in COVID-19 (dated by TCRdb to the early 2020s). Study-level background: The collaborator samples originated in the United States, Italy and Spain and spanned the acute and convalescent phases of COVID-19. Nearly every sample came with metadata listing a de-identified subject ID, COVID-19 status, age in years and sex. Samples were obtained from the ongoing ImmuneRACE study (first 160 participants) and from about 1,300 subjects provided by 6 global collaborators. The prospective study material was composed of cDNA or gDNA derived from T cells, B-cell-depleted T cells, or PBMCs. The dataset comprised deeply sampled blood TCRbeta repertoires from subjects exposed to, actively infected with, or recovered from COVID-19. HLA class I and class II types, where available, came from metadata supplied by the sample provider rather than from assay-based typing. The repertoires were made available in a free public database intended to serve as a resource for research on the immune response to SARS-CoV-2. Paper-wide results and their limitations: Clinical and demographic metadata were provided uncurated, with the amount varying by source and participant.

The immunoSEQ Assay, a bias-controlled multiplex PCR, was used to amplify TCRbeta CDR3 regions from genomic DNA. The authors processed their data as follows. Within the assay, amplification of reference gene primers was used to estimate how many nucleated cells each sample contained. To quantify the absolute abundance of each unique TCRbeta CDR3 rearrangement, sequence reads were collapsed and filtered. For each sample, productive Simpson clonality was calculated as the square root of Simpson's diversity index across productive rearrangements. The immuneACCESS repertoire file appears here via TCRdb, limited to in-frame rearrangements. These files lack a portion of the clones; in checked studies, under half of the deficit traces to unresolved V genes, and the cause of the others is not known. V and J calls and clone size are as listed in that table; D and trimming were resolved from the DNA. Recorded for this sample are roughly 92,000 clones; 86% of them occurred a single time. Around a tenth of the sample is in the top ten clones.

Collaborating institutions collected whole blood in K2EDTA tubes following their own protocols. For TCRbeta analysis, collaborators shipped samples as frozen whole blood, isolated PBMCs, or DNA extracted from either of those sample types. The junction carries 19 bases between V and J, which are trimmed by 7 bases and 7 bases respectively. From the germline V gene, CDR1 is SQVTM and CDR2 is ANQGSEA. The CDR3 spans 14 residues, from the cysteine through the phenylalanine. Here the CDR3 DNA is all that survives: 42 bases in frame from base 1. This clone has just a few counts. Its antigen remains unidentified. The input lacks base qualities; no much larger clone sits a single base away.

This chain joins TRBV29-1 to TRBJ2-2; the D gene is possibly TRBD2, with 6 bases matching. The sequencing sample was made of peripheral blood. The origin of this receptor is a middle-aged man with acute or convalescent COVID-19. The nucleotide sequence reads TGCAGCGCTGGAGGGGCCCGAACAAGCGGGGAGCTGTTTTTT. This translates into CSAGGARTSGELFF.